This TCR beta chain was identified during a study of blood T cells in healthy people across ages. Study-wide results and limits: Leaving the PBMCs unsorted stopped any conclusive comparison of naive versus antigen-experienced cells.

Using a J-beta primer mix together with a sample-barcoded 5' primer, a second PCR was run for roughly 6 to 12 cycles. Using its own MiXCR run on the 5' RACE reads, TCRdb lists one record per CDR3 protein. The repertoire consists of approximately 730,000 distinct CDR3 sequences, with roughly 53% occurring once and the leading ten covering 41%. This clonotype was seen once. Its antigen is unknown. Researchers collected about 9.7 milliliters of peripheral blood from every single donor. V gave up 1 base and J gave up 1 base; unmatched junction bases: 8. The CDR3 is 17 residues long. Looked up from germline, CDR1 is SGDLS and CDR2 is YYNGEE.

The sample was blood. This rearrangement joins TRBV9 to TRBJ2-1; TRBD2 matches at 7 bases. The sequence derives from a man older than 75 in good health. The CDR3 DNA sequence: TGTGCCAGCAGCGTACAAGGCGGGAGAGGGTCCTACAATGAGCAGTTCTTC. This translates into CASSVQGGRGSYNEQFF. The full variable domain, completed using reference TRBV9 and TRBJ2-1, is DSGVTQTPKHLITATGQRVTLRCSPRSGDLSVYWYQQSLDQGLQFLIQYYNGEERAKGNILERFSAQQFPDLHSELNLSSLELGDSALYFCASSVQGGRGSYNEQFFGPGTRLTVL.